This is a list of T cell receptor beta chains from one sample in a study of blood T cell repertoires in COVID-19. The data were produced by immunoSEQ multiplex PCR, yet TCRdb's version contains in-frame clones alone and is incomplete. This table holds 200,000 to 300,000 clones, more than 75% found once. Input material: peripheral blood. Every receptor here comes from a woman aged 60 to 75 with COVID-19, enrolled during active disease. Both conserved end residues are part of each CDR3. The D gene is left open where the match is weak. Some rows mark clone size as missing; the rest say once, few, many or name a class of expanded clone.

abundance: few
d_gene: NA
j_gene: TRBJ1-2
v_gene: TRBV6-6
CDR3aa: CASSVLTGGYTF
CDR3nt: TGTGCCAGCAGTGTTTTAACAGGGGGCTACACCTTC

abundance: once
d_gene: TRBD1
j_gene: TRBJ1-1
v_gene: TRBV2
CDR3aa: CASSDGTGPNTEAFF
CDR3nt: TGTGCCAGCAGTGATGGGACAGGGCCGAACACTGAAGCTTTCTTT

abundance: NA
d_gene: NA
j_gene: TRBJ1-2
v_gene: TRBV11-2
CDR3aa: CASSDAGGANYGYTF
CDR3nt: TGTGCCAGCAGCGATGCGGGGGGAGCCAACTATGGCTACACCTTC

abundance: few
d_gene: NA
j_gene: TRBJ2-7
v_gene: TRBV2
CDR3aa: CASSALIYEQYF
CDR3nt: TGTGCCAGCAGTGCACTTATCTACGAGCAGTACTTC

abundance: few
d_gene: NA
j_gene: TRBJ2-5
v_gene: TRBV3-1/TRBV3-2
CDR3aa: CASSQDTEQETQYF
CDR3nt: TGTGCCAGCAGCCAAGACACAGAACAAGAGACCCAGTACTTC

abundance: NA
d_gene: NA
j_gene: TRBJ1-2
v_gene: TRBV19
CDR3aa: CASSIRGNYGYTF
CDR3nt: TGTGCCAGTAGCATTAGGGGGAACTATGGCTACACCTTC

abundance: NA
d_gene: TRBD2
j_gene: TRBJ2-7
v_gene: TRBV19
CDR3aa: CASSIEASGLNEQYF
CDR3nt: TGTGCCAGTAGTATAGAGGCTAGCGGGTTAAACGAGCAGTACTTC

abundance: NA
d_gene: NA
j_gene: TRBJ1-1
v_gene: TRBV18
CDR3aa: CASSPRNVGRGLNTEAFF
CDR3nt: TGTGCCAGCTCACCACGGAATGTCGGGCGGGGCCTGAACACTGAAGCTTTCTTT

abundance: NA
d_gene: TRBD1
j_gene: TRBJ2-7
v_gene: TRBV27
CDR3aa: CASSPGQGFSYEQYF
CDR3nt: TGTGCCAGCAGCCCTGGACAGGGGTTCTCCTACGAGCAGTACTTC

abundance: NA
d_gene: TRBD2
j_gene: TRBJ2-1
v_gene: TRBV5-5
CDR3aa: CASSERLAGGGEQFF
CDR3nt: TGTGCCAGCAGCGAGAGACTAGCGGGAGGAGGTGAGCAGTTCTTC

abundance: NA
d_gene: NA
j_gene: TRBJ2-2
v_gene: TRBV11-2
CDR3aa: CASSRLWNTGELFF
CDR3nt: TGTGCCAGCAGCCGACTCTGGAACACCGGGGAGCTGTTTTTT

abundance: NA
d_gene: TRBD1
j_gene: TRBJ1-2
v_gene: TRBV6-5
CDR3aa: CASSTGTGHYGYTF
CDR3nt: TGTGCCAGCAGTACCGGGACAGGGCATTATGGCTACACCTTC

abundance: NA
d_gene: TRBD1
j_gene: TRBJ1-6
v_gene: TRBV28
CDR3aa: CASSPTDRRYNSPLHF
CDR3nt: TGTGCCAGCAGTCCGACGGACAGGAGATATAATTCACCCCTCCACTTT

abundance: NA
d_gene: TRBD1
j_gene: TRBJ2-7
v_gene: TRBV29-1
CDR3aa: CSVGTGYEQYF
CDR3nt: TGCAGCGTCGGGACAGGGTACGAGCAGTACTTC

abundance: NA
d_gene: TRBD1
j_gene: TRBJ1-1
v_gene: TRBV11-2
CDR3aa: CASSYSGGEHRKGTEAFF
CDR3nt: TGTGCCAGCAGCTATTCAGGGGGCGAGCATAGAAAAGGTACTGAAGCTTTCTTT

abundance: NA
d_gene: TRBD2
j_gene: TRBJ2-3
v_gene: TRBV7-6
CDR3aa: CASSLVASGRGTDTQYF
CDR3nt: TGTGCCAGCAGCTTAGTTGCGAGCGGGAGAGGTACAGATACGCAGTATTTT

abundance: few
d_gene: TRBD1
j_gene: TRBJ2-1
v_gene: TRBV10-3
CDR3aa: CAISPGQNINEQFF
CDR3nt: TGTGCCATCAGTCCGGGACAGAATATCAATGAGCAGTTCTTC

abundance: NA
d_gene: TRBD2
j_gene: TRBJ2-1
v_gene: TRBV29-1
CDR3aa: CSVRTSGGVGEQFF
CDR3nt: TGCAGCGTTAGGACTAGCGGGGGGGTAGGGGAGCAGTTCTTC

abundance: NA
d_gene: TRBD1
j_gene: TRBJ2-2
v_gene: TRBV15
CDR3aa: CATSIGTDLWTGELFF
CDR3nt: TGTGCCACCAGCATAGGGACAGACTTGTGGACCGGGGAGCTGTTTTTT

abundance: NA
d_gene: NA
j_gene: TRBJ1-5
v_gene: TRBV28
CDR3aa: CASSFRSVGSQPQHF
CDR3nt: TGTGCCAGCAGTTTTCGCTCGGTCGGGAGTCAGCCCCAGCATTTT

abundance: NA
d_gene: TRBD1
j_gene: TRBJ2-2
v_gene: TRBV28
CDR3aa: CASRTDRANTGELFF
CDR3nt: TGTGCCAGCAGGACGGACAGGGCGAACACCGGGGAGCTGTTTTTT

abundance: NA
d_gene: NA
j_gene: TRBJ2-1
v_gene: TRBV28
CDR3aa: CASSRGDRQYNEQFF
CDR3nt: TGTGCCAGCAGTCGCGGGGACCGCCAATACAATGAGCAGTTCTTC